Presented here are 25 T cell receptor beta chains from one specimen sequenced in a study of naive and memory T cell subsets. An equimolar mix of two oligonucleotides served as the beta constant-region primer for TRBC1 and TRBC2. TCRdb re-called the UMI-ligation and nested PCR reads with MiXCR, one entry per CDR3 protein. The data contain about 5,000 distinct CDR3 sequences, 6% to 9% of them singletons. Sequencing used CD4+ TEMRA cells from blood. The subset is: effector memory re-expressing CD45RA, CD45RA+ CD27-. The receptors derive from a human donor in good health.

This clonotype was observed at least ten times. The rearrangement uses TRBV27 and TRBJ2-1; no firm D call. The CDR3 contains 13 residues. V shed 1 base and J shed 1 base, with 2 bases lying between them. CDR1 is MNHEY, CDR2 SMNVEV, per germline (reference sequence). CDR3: CASSLFSYNEQFF. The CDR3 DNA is TGTGCCAGCAGTTTATTTTCCTACAATGAGCAGTTCTTC.

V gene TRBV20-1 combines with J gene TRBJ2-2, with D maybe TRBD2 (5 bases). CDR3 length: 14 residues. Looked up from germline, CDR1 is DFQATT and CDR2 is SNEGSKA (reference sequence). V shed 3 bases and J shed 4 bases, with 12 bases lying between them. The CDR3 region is CSASTGWVTGELFF. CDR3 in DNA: TGCAGTGCTAGCACGGGATGGGTCACCGGGGAGCTGTTTTTT.

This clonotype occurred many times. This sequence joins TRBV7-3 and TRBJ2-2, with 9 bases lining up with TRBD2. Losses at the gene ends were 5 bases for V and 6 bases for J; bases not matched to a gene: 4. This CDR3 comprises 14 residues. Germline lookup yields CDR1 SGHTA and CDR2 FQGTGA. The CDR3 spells CASSRTSVAGELFF. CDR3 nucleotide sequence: TGTGCCAGCAGCCGGACTAGCGTCGCCGGGGAGCTGTTTTTT.

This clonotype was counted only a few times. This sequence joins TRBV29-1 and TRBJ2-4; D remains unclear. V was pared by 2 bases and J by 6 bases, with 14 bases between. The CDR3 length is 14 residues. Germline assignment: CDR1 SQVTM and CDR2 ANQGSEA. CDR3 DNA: TGCAGCGTTGAACTAGTTGGGCAGCCAAACATTCAGTACTTC. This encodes CSVELVGQPNIQYF.

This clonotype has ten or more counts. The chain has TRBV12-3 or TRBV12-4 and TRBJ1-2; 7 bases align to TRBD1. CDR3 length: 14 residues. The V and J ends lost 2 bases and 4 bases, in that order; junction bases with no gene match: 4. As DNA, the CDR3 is TGTGCCAGCAGTTTAAGGGGACAGTTCTATGGCTACACCTTC. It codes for CASSLRGQFYGYTF.

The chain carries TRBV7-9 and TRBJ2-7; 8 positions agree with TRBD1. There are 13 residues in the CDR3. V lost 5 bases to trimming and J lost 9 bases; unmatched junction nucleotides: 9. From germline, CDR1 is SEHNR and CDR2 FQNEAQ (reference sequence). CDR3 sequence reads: CASSRKEQGGQYF. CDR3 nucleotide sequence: TGTGCCAGCAGCCGTAAAGAACAGGGGGGGCAGTACTTC.

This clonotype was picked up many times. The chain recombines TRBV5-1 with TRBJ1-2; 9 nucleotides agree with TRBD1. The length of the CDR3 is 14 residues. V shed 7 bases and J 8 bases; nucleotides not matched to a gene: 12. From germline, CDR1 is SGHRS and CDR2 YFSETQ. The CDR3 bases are TGCGCCAGCGTACGAACAGGGGGCGCAGAGGGCTACACCTTC. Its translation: CASVRTGGAEGYTF.

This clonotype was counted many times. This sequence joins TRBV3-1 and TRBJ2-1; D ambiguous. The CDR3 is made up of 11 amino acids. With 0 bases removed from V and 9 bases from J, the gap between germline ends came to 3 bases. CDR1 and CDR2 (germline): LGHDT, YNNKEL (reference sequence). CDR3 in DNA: TGTGCCAGCAGCCAAGAGGGTGAGCAGTTCTTC. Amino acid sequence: CASSQEGEQFF.

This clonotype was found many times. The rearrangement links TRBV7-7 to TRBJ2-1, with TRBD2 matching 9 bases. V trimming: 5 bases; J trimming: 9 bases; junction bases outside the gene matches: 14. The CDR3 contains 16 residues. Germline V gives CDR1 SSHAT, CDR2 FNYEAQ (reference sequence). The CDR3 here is CASSLGPGEAGGEQFF. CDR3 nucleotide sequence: TGTGCCAGCAGCCTCGGTCCGGGGGAAGCGGGGGGTGAGCAGTTCTTC.

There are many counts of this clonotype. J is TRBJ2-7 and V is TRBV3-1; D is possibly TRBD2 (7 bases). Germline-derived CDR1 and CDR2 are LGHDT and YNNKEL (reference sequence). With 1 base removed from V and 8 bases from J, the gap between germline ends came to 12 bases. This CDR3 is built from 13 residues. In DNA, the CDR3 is TGTGCCAGCAGCCAAGGCGGGGGCACCAAGCAGTACTTC. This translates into CASSQGGGTKQYF.

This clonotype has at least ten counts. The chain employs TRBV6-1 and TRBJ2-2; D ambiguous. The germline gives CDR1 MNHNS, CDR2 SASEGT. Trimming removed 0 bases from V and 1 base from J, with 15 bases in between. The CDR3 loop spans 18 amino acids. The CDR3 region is CASSEARFPLRNTGELFF. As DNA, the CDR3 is TGTGCCAGCAGTGAAGCACGCTTCCCCCTAAGGAACACCGGGGAGCTGTTTTTT.

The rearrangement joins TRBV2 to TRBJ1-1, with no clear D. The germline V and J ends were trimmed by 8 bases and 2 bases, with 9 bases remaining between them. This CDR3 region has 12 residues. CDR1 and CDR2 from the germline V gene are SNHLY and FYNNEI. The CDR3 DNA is TGTGCCAGCCATGCTGATAACACTGAAGCTTTCTTT. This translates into CASHADNTEAFF.

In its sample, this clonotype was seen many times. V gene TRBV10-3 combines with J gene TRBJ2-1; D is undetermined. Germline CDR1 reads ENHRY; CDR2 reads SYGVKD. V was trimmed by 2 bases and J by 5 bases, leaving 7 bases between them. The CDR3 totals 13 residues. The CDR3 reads CAISERLDNEQFF. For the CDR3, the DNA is TGTGCCATCAGTGAGAGACTGGACAATGAGCAGTTCTTC.

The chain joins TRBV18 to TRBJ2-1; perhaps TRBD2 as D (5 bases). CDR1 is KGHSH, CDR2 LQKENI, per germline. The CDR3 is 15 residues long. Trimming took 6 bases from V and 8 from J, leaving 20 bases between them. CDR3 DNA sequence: TGTGCCAGCTCCCCGATACTAGTGGGAGCGGATGAGCAGTTCTTC. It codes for CASSPILVGADEQFF.

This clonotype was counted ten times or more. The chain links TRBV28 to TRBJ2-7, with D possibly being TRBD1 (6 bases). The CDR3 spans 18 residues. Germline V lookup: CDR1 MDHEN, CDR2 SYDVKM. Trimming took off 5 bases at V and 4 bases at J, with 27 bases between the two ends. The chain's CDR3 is CASSKDSVLSEMKYEQYF. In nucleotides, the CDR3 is TGTGCCAGCAGTAAGGACAGCGTACTTAGCGAAATGAAATACGAGCAGTACTTC.

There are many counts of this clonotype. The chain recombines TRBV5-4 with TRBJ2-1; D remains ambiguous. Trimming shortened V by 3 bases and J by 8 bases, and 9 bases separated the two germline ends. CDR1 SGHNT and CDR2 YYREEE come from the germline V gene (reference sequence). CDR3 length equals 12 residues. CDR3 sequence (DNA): TGTGCCAGCAGCTACAGTCAATATGAGCAGTTCTTC. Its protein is CASSYSQYEQFF.

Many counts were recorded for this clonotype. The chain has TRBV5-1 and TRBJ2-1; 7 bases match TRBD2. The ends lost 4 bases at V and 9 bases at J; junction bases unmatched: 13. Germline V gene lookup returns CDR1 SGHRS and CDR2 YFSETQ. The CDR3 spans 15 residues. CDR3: CASSPRVRESGEQFF. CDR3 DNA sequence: TGCGCCAGCAGCCCCCGAGTGCGGGAGAGCGGTGAGCAGTTCTTC.

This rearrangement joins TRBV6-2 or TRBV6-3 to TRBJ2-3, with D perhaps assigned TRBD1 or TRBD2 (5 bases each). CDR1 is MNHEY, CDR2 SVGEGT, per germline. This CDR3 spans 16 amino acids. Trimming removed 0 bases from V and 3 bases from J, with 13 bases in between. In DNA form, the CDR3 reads TGTGCCAGCAGTTACTCGAAGAGCGAGGGGACAGATACGCAGTATTTT. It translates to CASSYSKSEGTDTQYF.

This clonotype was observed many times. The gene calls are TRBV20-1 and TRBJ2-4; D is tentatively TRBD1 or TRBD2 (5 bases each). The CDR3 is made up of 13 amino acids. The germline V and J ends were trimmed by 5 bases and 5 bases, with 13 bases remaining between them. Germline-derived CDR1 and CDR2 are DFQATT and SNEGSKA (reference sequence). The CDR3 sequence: CSARTQGENIQYF. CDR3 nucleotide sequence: TGCAGTGCTCGCACCCAGGGAGAAAACATTCAGTACTTC.

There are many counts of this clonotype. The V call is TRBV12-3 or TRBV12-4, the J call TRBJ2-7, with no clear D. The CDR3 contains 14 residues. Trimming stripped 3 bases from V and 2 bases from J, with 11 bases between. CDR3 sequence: CASSFLKATYEQYF. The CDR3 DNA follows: TGTGCCAGCAGTTTCCTGAAAGCCACCTACGAGCAGTACTTC.

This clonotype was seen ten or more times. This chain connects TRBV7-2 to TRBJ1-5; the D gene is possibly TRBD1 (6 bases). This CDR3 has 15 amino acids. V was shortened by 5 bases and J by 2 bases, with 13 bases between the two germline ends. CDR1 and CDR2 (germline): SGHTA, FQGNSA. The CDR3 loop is CASSPSSGGNQPQHF. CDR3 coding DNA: TGTGCCAGCAGCCCCTCTTCAGGGGGCAATCAGCCCCAGCATTTT.

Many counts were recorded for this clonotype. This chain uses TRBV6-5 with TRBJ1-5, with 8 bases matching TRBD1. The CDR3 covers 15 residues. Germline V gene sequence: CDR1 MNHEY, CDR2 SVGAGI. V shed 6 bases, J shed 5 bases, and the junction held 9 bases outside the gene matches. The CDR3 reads CASSATTGVDQPQHF. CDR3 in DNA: TGTGCCAGCAGCGCCACGACAGGGGTTGATCAGCCCCAGCATTTT.

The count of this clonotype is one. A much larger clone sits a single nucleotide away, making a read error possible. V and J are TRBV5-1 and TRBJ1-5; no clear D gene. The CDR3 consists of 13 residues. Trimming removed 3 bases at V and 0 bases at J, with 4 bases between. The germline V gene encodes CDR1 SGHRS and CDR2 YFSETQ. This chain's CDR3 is CASSWNSNQPQHF. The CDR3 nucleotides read TGCGCCAGCAGCTGGAATAGCAATCAGCCCCAGCATTTT.

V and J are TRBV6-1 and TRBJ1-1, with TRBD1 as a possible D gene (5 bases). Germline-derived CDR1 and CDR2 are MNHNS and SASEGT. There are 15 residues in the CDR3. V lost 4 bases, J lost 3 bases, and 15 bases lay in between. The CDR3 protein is CASSGVMGGDTEAFF. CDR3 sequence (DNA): TGTGCCAGCAGTGGGGTGATGGGGGGAGACACTGAAGCTTTCTTT.

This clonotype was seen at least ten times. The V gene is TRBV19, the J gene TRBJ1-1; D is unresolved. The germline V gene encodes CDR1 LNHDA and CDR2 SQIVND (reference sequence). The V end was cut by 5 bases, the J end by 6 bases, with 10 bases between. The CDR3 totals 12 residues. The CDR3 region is CASSSRRAEAFF. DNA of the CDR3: TGTGCCAGTAGTTCCCGGAGGGCTGAAGCTTTCTTT.